Each of the 13 T cell receptor beta chains below was sequenced from the same sample in a study of response to subunit inactivated influenza vaccine. TCRdb re-derived calls from the RT-PCR reads in MiXCR, one entry per CDR3 protein. The profile shows some 570,000 distinct CDR3 sequences, around 11% of them singletons. Separately, the same data were catalogued under a study of T cells expressing NK-cell markers. Per that study: For TCR beta, cDNA was produced by 5'RACE template switching with UMIs.

Sequencing was performed on PBMCs from blood, taken on the day of vaccination. The receptors shown here come from a man aged 50-60 years who received an inactivated influenza vaccine.

This chain connects TRBV7-3 to TRBJ2-1; the D gene is possibly TRBD2 (6 bases). The ends were cut back, 1 base at V and 2 bases at J, with 9 bases in the middle. Germline V lookup: CDR1 SGHTA, CDR2 FQGTGA. The CDR3 runs 15 residues. CDR3 residues: CASSLIPGAYNEQFF. CDR3 coding DNA: TGTGCCAGCAGCTTAATTCCGGGGGCCTACAATGAGCAGTTCTTC.

This clonotype was seen repeatedly, ten times or more. CDR3: CSVLTFSTDTQYF. CDR3 in DNA: TGCAGCGTTCTCACTTTTAGCACAGATACGCAGTATTTT. This rearrangement joins TRBV29-1 to TRBJ2-3; unclear D gene. There are 13 residues in the CDR3. Germline V gene sequence: CDR1 SQVTM, CDR2 ANQGSEA. Trimming stripped 5 bases from V and 0 bases from J, with 9 bases between.

This clonotype has just a few counts. This rearrangement joins TRBV29-1 to TRBJ2-5, with 10 bases fitting TRBD2. This CDR3 contains 14 residues. With V trimmed by 7 bases and J by 1 base, 6 bases remained unmatched. Germline loops: CDR1 SQVTM, CDR2 ANQGSEA. The CDR3 protein is CSARASGGQETQYF. In DNA form, the CDR3 reads TGCAGCGCTCGTGCTAGCGGGGGCCAAGAGACCCAGTACTTC.

The genes are TRBV15 and TRBJ2-7; D may be TRBD2 (5 bases). The length of the CDR3 is 14 residues. V was clipped by 0 bases and J by 2 bases, with 8 bases between them. Looked up from germline, CDR1 is LNHNV and CDR2 is YYDKDF (reference sequence). CDR3 region: CATSRDKGAYEQYF. CDR3 nucleotide sequence: TGTGCCACCAGCAGAGATAAGGGAGCCTACGAGCAGTACTTC.

This chain links TRBV29-1 with TRBJ2-7; 7 nucleotides match TRBD2. This CDR3 region has 15 residues. Germline V gene sequence: CDR1 SQVTM, CDR2 ANQGSEA. V lost 0 bases to trimming and J lost 2 bases; unmatched junction nucleotides: 7. The CDR3 nucleotides are TGCAGCGTTGAAGAACGGCGGGGGTGGCCCTACGAGCAGTACTTC. It is translated as CSVEERRGWPYEQYF.

V is TRBV10-3 and J is TRBJ2-7, with D possibly being TRBD1 or TRBD2 (5 bases each). The ends were cut back, 1 base at V and 2 bases at J, with 12 bases in the middle. The CDR3 contains 15 residues. CDR1 and CDR2 from the germline V gene are ENHRY and SYGVKD. The chain's CDR3 is CAISEWGSGAYEQYF. The CDR3 DNA reads as TGTGCCATCAGTGAGTGGGGGTCAGGCGCCTACGAGCAGTACTTC.

The rearrangement links TRBV4-2 to TRBJ2-1; 12 bases match TRBD2. Germline CDR1 reads LGHNA; CDR2 reads YNFKEQ. There are 16 residues in the CDR3. J was trimmed by 7 bases and V by 0 bases; bases with no gene match: 4. The CDR3 is CASSQDKLAGGNEQFF. The CDR3 nucleotides read TGTGCCAGCAGCCAAGATAAACTAGCGGGAGGTAATGAGCAGTTCTTC.

This clonotype has more than one count but fewer than ten. The V and J genes are TRBV12-3 or TRBV12-4 and TRBJ2-1; weak D call: TRBD1 (6 bases). The CDR3 spans 14 residues. The germline V and J ends were trimmed by 6 bases and 6 bases, with 15 bases remaining between them. The DNA of the CDR3 is TGTGCCAGCAGCAGACGGGTAGGGGGCAATGAGCAGTTCTTC. Amino acid sequence: CASSRRVGGNEQFF.

This chain joins TRBV24-1 and TRBJ2-1; the D gene could be TRBD1 or TRBD2 (5 bases each). Trimming pared 1 base from V and 9 bases from J, leaving 21 bases between. Germline V CDR1 and CDR2: KGHDR, SFDVKD. The CDR3 sequence is 17 residues long. Here the CDR3 DNA reads TGTGCCACCAGTGATTTATTATCGCCGGGACGAGTTAGTGAGCAGTTCTTC. Translating gives CATSDLLSPGRVSEQFF.

The chain recombines TRBV2 with TRBJ1-2, with 9 bases aligning to TRBD1. The length of the CDR3 is 13 residues. V lost 5 bases and J lost 6; bases outside the gene matches: 4. Per germline, CDR1 SNHLY and CDR2 FYNNEI. The CDR3 region is CASSQRTGDGYTF. CDR3 DNA sequence: TGTGCCAGCAGTCAACGGACAGGGGATGGCTACACCTTC. Together with reference TRBV2 and TRBJ1-2, the CDR3 gives the full variable domain: EPEVTQTPSHQVTQMGQEVILRCVPISNHLYFYWYRQILGQKVEFLVSFYNNEISEKSEIFDDQFSVERPDGSNFTLKIRSTKLEDSAMYFCASSQRTGDGYTFGSGTRLTVV.

The chain has TRBV6-2 or TRBV6-3 and TRBJ2-4, with 8 bases matching TRBD2. This CDR3 has 15 amino acids. V lost 0 bases to trimming and J lost 7 bases; unmatched junction nucleotides: 5. Germline CDR1 MNHEY, CDR2 SVGEGT. The CDR3 reads CASSYSPAGVNIQYF. In nucleotides, the CDR3 is TGTGCCAGCAGTTACTCCCCAGCGGGGGTGAACATTCAGTACTTC.

The chain carries TRBV7-2 and TRBJ2-7; D is possibly TRBD2 (5 bases). The germline V gene has CDR1 SGHTA and CDR2 FQGNSA. V was cut by 5 bases and J by 3 bases, with 17 bases left in between. This CDR3 contains 15 residues. As DNA, the CDR3 is TGTGCCAGCAGCCCCAGAAGCGGAAATAACTACGAGCAGTACTTC. Its translation: CASSPRSGNNYEQYF.

This clonotype was seen more than once but under ten times. The J gene is TRBJ1-2, the V gene TRBV29-1; D is unclear. The CDR3 extends over 14 amino acids. The V end lost 3 bases, the J end lost 4 bases, and 15 bases lay between the germline ends. Germline V gives CDR1 SQVTM, CDR2 ANQGSEA. The CDR3 spells CSVDASASTYGYTF. CDR3 coding DNA: TGCAGCGTTGACGCCAGTGCCTCTACCTATGGCTACACCTTC. The variable domain in full, completed from reference TRBV29-1 and TRBJ1-2, reads SAVISQKPSRDICQRGTSLTIQCQVDSQVTMMFWYRQQPGQSLTLIATANQGSEATYESGFVIDKFPISRPNLTFSTLTVSNMSPEDSSIYLCSVDASASTYGYTFGSGTRLTVV.